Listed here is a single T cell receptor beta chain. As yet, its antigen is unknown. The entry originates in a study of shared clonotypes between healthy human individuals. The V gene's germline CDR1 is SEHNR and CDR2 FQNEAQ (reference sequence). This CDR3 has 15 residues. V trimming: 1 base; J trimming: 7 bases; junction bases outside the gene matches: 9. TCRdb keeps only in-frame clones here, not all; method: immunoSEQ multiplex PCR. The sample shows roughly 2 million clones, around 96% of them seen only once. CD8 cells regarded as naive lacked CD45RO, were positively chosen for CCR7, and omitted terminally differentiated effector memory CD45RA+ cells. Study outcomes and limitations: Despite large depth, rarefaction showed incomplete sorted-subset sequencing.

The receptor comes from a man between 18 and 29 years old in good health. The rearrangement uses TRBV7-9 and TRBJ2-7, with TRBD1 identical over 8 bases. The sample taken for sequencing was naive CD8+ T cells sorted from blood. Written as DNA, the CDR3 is TGTGCCAGCAGCTTAGGGCAGGGGGCCTCCTTTGAGCAGTACTTC. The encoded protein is CASSLGQGASFEQYF.